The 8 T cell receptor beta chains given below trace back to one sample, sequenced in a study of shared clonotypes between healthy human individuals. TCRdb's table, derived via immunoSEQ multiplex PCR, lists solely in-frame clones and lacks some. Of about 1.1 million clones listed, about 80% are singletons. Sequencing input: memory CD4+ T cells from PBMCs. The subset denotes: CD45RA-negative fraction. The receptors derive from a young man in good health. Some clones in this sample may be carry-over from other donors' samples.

The CDR3 here is CASSPRTGGAYGYTF. The CDR3 nucleotides are TGTGCCAGCAGTCCCCGGACAGGGGGCGCTTATGGCTACACCTTC. This sequence joins TRBV6-1 and TRBJ1-2; TRBD1 matches 11 bases. The CDR3 covers 15 residues. Germline values: CDR1 MNHNS, CDR2 SASEGT. Germline trimming cut 5 bases from V and 5 bases from J; bases unmatched to any gene: 7.

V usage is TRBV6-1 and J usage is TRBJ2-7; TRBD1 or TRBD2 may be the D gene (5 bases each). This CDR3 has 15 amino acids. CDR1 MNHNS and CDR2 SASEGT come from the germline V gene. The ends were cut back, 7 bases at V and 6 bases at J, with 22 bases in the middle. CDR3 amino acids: CASTSRAGRISEQYF. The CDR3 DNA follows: TGTGCCAGCACCTCCCGGGCAGGGAGAATCTCCGAGCAGTACTTC.

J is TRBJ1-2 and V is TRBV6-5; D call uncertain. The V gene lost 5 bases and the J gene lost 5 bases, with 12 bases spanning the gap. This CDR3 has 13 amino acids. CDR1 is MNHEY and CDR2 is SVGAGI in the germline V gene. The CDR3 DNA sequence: TGTGCCAGCAGTCCTCCCCCAGGATATGGCTACACCTTC. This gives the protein CASSPPPGYGYTF.

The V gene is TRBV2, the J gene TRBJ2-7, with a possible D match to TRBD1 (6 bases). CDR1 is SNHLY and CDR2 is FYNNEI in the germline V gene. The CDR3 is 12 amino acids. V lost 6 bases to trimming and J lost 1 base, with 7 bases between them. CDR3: CASSGQSYEQYF. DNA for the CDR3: TGTGCCAGCAGCGGACAGTCCTACGAGCAGTACTTC. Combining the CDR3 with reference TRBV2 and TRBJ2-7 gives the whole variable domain EPEVTQTPSHQVTQMGQEVILRCVPISNHLYFYWYRQILGQKVEFLVSFYNNEISEKSEIFDDQFSVERPDGSNFTLKIRSTKLEDSAMYFCASSGQSYEQYFGPGTRLTVT.

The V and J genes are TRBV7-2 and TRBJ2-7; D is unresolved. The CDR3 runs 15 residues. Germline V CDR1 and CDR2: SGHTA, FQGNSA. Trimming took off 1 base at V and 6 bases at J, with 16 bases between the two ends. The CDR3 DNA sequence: TGTGCCAGCAGCTTAGTTCCCCACTCTGACGGCGAGCAGTACTTC. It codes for CASSLVPHSDGEQYF.

This CDR3 is CASSLAAGGSTEAFF. The CDR3 region has the DNA TGTGCCAGCAGCTTAGCGGCAGGGGGATCCACTGAAGCTTTCTTT. The V call is TRBV7-9, the J call TRBJ1-1; 7 bases fit TRBD1. The V segment lost 0 bases and the J segment 4 bases; nucleotides outside the gene matches: 5. Germline V gene data show CDR1 as SEHNR and CDR2 as FQNEAQ (reference sequence). The CDR3 sequence is 15 residues long.

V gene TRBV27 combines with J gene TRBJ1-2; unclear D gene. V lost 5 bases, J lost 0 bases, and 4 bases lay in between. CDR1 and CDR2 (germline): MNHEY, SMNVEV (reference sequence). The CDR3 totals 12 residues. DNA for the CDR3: TGTGCCAGCAGTCCGTCTAACTATGGCTACACCTTC. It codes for CASSPSNYGYTF.

This CDR3 reads CASSRETGGFITEAFF. CDR3 coding DNA: TGTGCCAGTAGTAGAGAGACAGGGGGCTTTATTACTGAAGCTTTCTTT. The chain has TRBV19 and TRBJ1-1; TRBD1 aligns across 10 bases. This CDR3 is built from 16 residues. Trimming cost V 4 bases and J 5 bases; bases outside gene matches: 10. Germline V gene lookup returns CDR1 LNHDA and CDR2 SQIVND (reference sequence). Variable domain in full (rest from reference TRBV19 and TRBJ1-1): DGGITQSPKYLFRKEGQNVTLSCEQNLNHDAMYWYRQDPGQGLRLIYYSQIVNDFQKGDIAEGYSVSREKKESFPLTVTSAQKNPTAFYLCASSRETGGFITEAFFGQGTRLTVV.